This TCR beta chain was sequenced for a study of a mutant IDH1 vaccine in newly diagnosed glioma. Study overall: Earlier therapy was either radiotherapy, temozolomide, or both, and most got both.

Here immunoSEQ multiplex PCR was the method, and the copy in TCRdb shows in-frame clones only, minus some. The sample lists about 48,000 clones, around 80% seen once, with about 12% in the top ten. The sample's time point: week 35, safety follow-up. Every vaccination contained 300 ug of the mutant IDH1 20-mer peptide and was paired with topical imiquimod. This clone was seen once. The antigen remains unidentified. V was pared by 0 bases and J by 2 bases, with 8 bases between. From germline, CDR1 is SGHDT and CDR2 YYEEEE. This CDR3 is built from 15 residues. This sequence joins TRBV5-6 and TRBJ2-2, with D unresolved. The source is a man between 40 and 49 years old with glioma. Specimen: PBMCs, collected from a glioma patient whose treatment included an IDH1 peptide vaccine. This CDR3 reads CASSLGRLNTGELFF. The CDR3 nucleotides read TGTGCCAGCAGCTTGGGACGGCTTAACACCGGGGAGCTGTTTTTT.